This T cell receptor beta chain was sequenced in a study of tumor-infiltrating lymphocytes in primary liver carcinoma. Study details: Regardless of tissue type, samples showed similar yields of roughly 3.65 to 8 million productive TCRbeta reads. Study-level findings and limits: Tumor-adjacent and tumor-blood pairs displayed less overlap than did pairs of tumor regions.

TCR beta cDNA was made from 450 to 500 ng total RNA with a constant-region primer. A slightly modified ARM-PCR protocol with three nested multiplex PCR rounds produced these TCR beta libraries. The first two PCR rounds used TRBV1-TRBV30 forward primers with a C-beta reverse primer, about 10 cycles each. TCRdb independently ran MiXCR on the multiplex PCR reads; one entry per CDR3 protein. The sample consists of about 310,000 distinct CDR3 sequences, 65% of them appearing once. Alongside blood RNA obtained from unsorted whole blood, germline DNA was also extracted. Comment on this clonotype: Its cognate antigen is unknown. A clone one base away is much larger, so this may be a read error.

This CDR3 spans 18 amino acids. Germline-derived CDR1 and CDR2 are MNHEY and SVGEGT. The sequenced sample was peripheral blood. This clonotype originated in a man aged 35-49 years with primary liver carcinoma and hepatitis B virus infection. The chain carries TRBV6-2 or TRBV6-3 and TRBJ2-1; 13 bases fit TRBD2. DNA of the CDR3: TGTGTCAGCACATCAGGGACTAGCGGGGTAAACTCCTACAATGAGCAGTTCTTC. Amino acid sequence: CVSTSGTSGVNSYNEQFF.